This is a list of T cell receptor beta chains from one sample in a study of T cell changes during pregnancy in multiple sclerosis. Repertoires were generated with immunoSEQ multiplex PCR, while TCRdb's copy carries only in-frame clones and drops some. Of more than 35,000 clones listed, roughly 90% are singletons. The specimen comprised CD4+ T cells from peripheral blood mononuclear cells, sampled in the second trimester of pregnancy. Source of these receptors: a female donor with multiple sclerosis, enrolled in a pregnancy study. CDR3s include the opening cysteine and the closing phenylalanine or tryptophan. D genes are given only for firm matches. Some rows mark clone size as missing; the rest say once, few, many or name a class of expanded clone.

D gene,J gene,CDR3 length,V gene,clone size,CDR3 protein,CDR3 DNA
-,TRBJ2-3,14,TRBV7-2,-,CASSSQGSPGTQYF,TGTGCCAGCAGCTCTCAGGGGTCACCTGGTACGCAGTATTTT
-,TRBJ1-4,14,TRBV5-1,once,CASSVGGRDEKLFF,TGCGCCAGCAGCGTAGGGGGTCGGGATGAAAAACTGTTTTTT
-,TRBJ1-2,10,TRBV6-5,-,CARGGTGYTF,TGTGCCCGCGGGGGTACTGGCTACACCTTC
TRBD2,TRBJ2-3,14,TRBV29-1,-,CSVVLAGRADTQYF,TGCAGCGTTGTTTTAGCGGGACGGGCAGATACGCAGTATTTT
-,TRBJ1-1,15,TRBV5-6,-,CASSFSPWANTEAFF,TGTGCCAGCAGCTTTTCCCCCTGGGCGAACACTGAAGCTTTCTTT
-,TRBJ1-5,14,TRBV2,-,CASRTTGGNQPQHF,TGTGCCAGCCGGACGACTGGAGGGAATCAGCCCCAGCATTTT
-,TRBJ2-3,16,TRBV10-3,-,CAISAGQQDLTDTQYF,TGTGCCATCAGTGCGGGTCAACAGGACCTCACAGATACGCAGTATTTT
TRBD2,TRBJ2-7,15,TRBV11-1,-,CASSLISGMAYEQYF,TGTGCCAGCAGCTTAATTAGCGGGATGGCCTACGAGCAGTACTTC
TRBD2,TRBJ2-1,16,TRBV28,-,CASSPLVAGGGNEQFF,TGTGCCAGCAGTCCACTAGTAGCGGGAGGGGGTAATGAGCAGTTCTTC
-,TRBJ1-4,14,TRBV5-5,once,CASSRGYANEKLFF,TGTGCCAGCAGCCGGGGGTATGCTAATGAAAAACTGTTTTTT
-,TRBJ2-7,13,TRBV11-2,-,CASSDTGSYEQYF,TGTGCCAGCAGCGACACAGGATCCTACGAGCAGTACTTC
-,TRBJ2-2,15,TRBV7-2,once,CASKLGGINTGELFF,TGTGCCAGCAAACTGGGCGGGATTAACACCGGGGAGCTGTTTTTT
-,TRBJ2-7,13,TRBV9,-,CASSPSPGWEQYF,TGTGCCAGCAGCCCTAGTCCGGGTTGGGAGCAGTACTTC
TRBD2,TRBJ2-5,18,TRBV7-6,-,CASSLVLAASTGGETQYF,TGTGCCAGCAGCTTAGTACTAGCGGCCTCGACGGGGGGAGAGACCCAGTACTTC
-,TRBJ2-5,15,TRBV6-5,-,CASSFIGSRGKTQYF,TGTGCCAGCAGTTTCATCGGGAGTCGGGGAAAGACCCAGTACTTC
-,TRBJ2-7,17,TRBV28,-,CASSFNPQTANSYEQYF,TGTGCCAGCAGTTTTAACCCCCAAACAGCAAATTCCTACGAGCAGTACTTC
-,TRBJ1-4,15,TRBV11-3,-,CASSDGVVANEKLFF,TGTGCCAGCAGCGACGGGGTGGTCGCTAATGAAAAACTGTTTTTT
-,TRBJ1-1,13,TRBV2,few,CASSRDINTEAFF,TGTGCCAGCAGTCGGGACATTAACACTGAAGCTTTCTTT
-,TRBJ2-1,18,TRBV19,-,CASSLGSGGASSYNEQFF,TGTGCCAGTAGTCTCGGGAGTGGGGGGGCGAGCTCCTACAATGAGCAGTTCTTC
TRBD1,TRBJ1-2,15,TRBV7-2,-,CASSLEGAVNYGYTF,TGTGCCAGCAGCTTAGAGGGGGCGGTCAACTATGGCTACACCTTC
TRBD1,TRBJ1-1,16,TRBV5-1,-,CASSSGQGTRNTEAFF,TGCGCCAGCAGCTCGGGACAGGGAACGAGGAACACTGAAGCTTTCTTT
-,TRBJ1-4,17,TRBV21-1,-,CASSNKESGETNEKLFF,TGTGCCAGCAGCAACAAAGAGAGTGGGGAGACTAATGAAAAACTGTTTTTT
TRBD1,TRBJ2-7,14,TRBV28,few,CASEVRTGFYEQYF,TGTGCCAGTGAAGTTCGGACAGGGTTCTACGAGCAGTACTTC